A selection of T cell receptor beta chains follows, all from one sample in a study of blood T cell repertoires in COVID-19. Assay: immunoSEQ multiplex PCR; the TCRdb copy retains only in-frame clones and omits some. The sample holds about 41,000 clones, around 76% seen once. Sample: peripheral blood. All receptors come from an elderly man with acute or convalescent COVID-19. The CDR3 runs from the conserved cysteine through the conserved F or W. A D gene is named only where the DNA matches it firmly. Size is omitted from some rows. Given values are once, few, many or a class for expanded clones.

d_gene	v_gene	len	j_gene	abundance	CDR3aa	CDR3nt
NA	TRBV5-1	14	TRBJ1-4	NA	CASSAGRVGEKLFF	TGCGCCAGCAGTGCAGGCAGGGTCGGTGAAAAACTGTTTTTT
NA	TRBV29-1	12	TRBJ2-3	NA	CSVEDVADTQYF	TGCAGCGTTGAAGATGTCGCAGATACGCAGTATTTT
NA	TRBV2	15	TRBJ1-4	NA	CASSAALATNEKLFF	TGTGCCAGCAGTGCTGCACTTGCAACTAATGAAAAACTGTTTTTT
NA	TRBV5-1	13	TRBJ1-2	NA	CASSLETGYGYTF	TGCGCCAGCAGCTTGGAAACAGGGTATGGCTACACCTTC
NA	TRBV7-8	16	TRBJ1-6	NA	CASSLDRAGNNSPLHF	TGTGCCAGCAGCTTAGATAGGGCAGGGAATAATTCACCCCTCCACTTT
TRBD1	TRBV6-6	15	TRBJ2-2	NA	CASSSRQGLRGELFF	TGTGCCAGCAGTTCCCGACAGGGTTTAAGAGGGGAGCTGTTTTTT
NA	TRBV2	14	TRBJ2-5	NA	CASSVGGRVETQYF	TGTGCCAGCAGCGTAGGGGGTAGGGTAGAGACCCAGTACTTC
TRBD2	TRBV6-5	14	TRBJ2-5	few	CATTSGGAQETQYF	TGTGCCACCACTAGCGGGGGGGCACAAGAGACCCAGTACTTC
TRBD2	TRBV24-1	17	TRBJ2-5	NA	CATSGPRTSGRGETQYF	TGTGCCACCAGTGGGCCAAGGACTAGCGGGAGGGGGGAGACCCAGTACTTC
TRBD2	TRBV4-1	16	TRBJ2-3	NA	CASSHNRGGATDTQYF	TGCGCCAGCAGCCACAATCGCGGGGGGGCAACAGATACGCAGTATTTT
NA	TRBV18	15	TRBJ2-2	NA	CASSPRKGATGELFF	TGTGCCAGCTCACCAAGGAAAGGGGCAACCGGGGAGCTGTTTTTT
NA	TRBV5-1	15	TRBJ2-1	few	CASMSGLFGGNEQFF	TGCGCCAGCATGAGTGGACTATTTGGGGGGAATGAGCAGTTCTTC
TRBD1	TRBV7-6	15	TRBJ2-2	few	CASSKGQENTGELFF	TGTGCCAGCAGCAAGGGACAGGAGAACACCGGGGAGCTGTTTTTT
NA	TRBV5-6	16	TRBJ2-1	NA	CASSLVAGSTYNEQFF	TGTGCCAGCAGCTTGGTTGCGGGGTCAACCTACAATGAGCAGTTCTTC
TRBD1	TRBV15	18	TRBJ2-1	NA	CATTREGAFLGSYNEQFF	TGTGCCACCACCCGAGAGGGGGCGTTTTTGGGCTCCTACAATGAGCAGTTCTTC
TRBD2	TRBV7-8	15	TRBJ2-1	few	CASTAGLAGFNEQFF	TGTGCCAGCACCGCGGGGCTAGCGGGATTCAATGAGCAGTTCTTC
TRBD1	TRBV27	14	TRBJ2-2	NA	CASSLHRGDGELFF	TGTGCCAGCAGTTTACACAGGGGTGACGGGGAGCTGTTTTTT
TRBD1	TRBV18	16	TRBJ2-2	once	CASSPRDRADTGELFF	TGTGCCAGCTCACCCCGAGACAGGGCGGACACCGGGGAGCTGTTTTTT
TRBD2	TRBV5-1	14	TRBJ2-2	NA	CASRTGGQTGELFF	TGCGCCAGCAGAACGGGAGGGCAGACCGGGGAGCTGTTTTTT
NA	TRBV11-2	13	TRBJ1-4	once	CASAGAQGEKLFF	TGTGCCAGCGCGGGAGCCCAGGGGGAAAAACTGTTTTTT
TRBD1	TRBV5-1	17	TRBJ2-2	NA	CASSLGGQRASTGELFF	TGCGCCAGCAGCTTGGGGGGACAGAGAGCTTCCACCGGGGAGCTGTTTTTT
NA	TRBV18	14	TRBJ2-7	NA	CASSPQGVSYEQYF	TGTGCCAGCTCACCCCAGGGCGTTTCCTACGAGCAGTACTTC
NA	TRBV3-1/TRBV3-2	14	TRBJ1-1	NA	CASSQGQSNTEAFF	TGTGCCAGCAGCCAAGGCCAGTCGAACACTGAAGCTTTCTTT
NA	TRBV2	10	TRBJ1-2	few	CASSDNTETF	TGTGCCAGCAGTGATAATACTGAGACCTTC
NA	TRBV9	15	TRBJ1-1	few	CASSVEPGRGTEAFF	TGTGCCAGCAGCGTAGAACCAGGGCGGGGAACTGAAGCTTTCTTT
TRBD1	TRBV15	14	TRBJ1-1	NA	CATSRQQGRNGAFF	TGTGCCACCAGCAGGCAACAGGGGAGGAACGGAGCTTTCTTT
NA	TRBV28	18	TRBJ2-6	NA	CASSLSGGWYSGANVLTF	TGTGCCAGCAGTTTATCTGGAGGATGGTACTCTGGGGCCAACGTCCTGACTTTC
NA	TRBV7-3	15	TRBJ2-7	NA	CASSLEAGYSYEQYF	TGTGCCAGCAGCTTAGAAGCAGGGTACTCCTACGAGCAGTACTTC
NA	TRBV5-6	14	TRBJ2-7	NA	CASSLTGITYEQYF	TGTGCCAGCAGCCTGACAGGTATTACCTACGAGCAGTACTTC
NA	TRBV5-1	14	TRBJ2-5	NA	CASSLASGQETQYF	TGCGCCAGCAGCTTGGCCTCCGGCCAAGAGACCCAGTACTTC
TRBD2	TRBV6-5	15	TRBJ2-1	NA	CASSYRAGANNEQFF	TGTGCCAGCAGTTACCGAGCGGGAGCGAACAATGAGCAGTTCTTC
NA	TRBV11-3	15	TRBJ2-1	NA	CASSLGGSSYNEQFF	TGTGCCAGCAGCCTAGGTGGGAGCTCCTACAATGAGCAGTTCTTC
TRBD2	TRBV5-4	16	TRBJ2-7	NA	CASSFGLAGGLYEQYF	TGTGCCAGCAGCTTTGGACTAGCGGGAGGACTTTACGAGCAGTACTTC
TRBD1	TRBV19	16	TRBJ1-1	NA	CASSRSGTVSNTEAFF	TGTGCCAGTAGCCGTTCCGGGACAGTATCGAACACTGAAGCTTTCTTT
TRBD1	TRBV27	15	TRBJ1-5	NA	CASSLKGQVNQPQHF	TGTGCCAGCAGTTTAAAGGGACAGGTCAATCAGCCCCAGCATTTT
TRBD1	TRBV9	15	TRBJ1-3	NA	CASSVEDRVGNTIYF	TGTGCCAGCAGCGTAGAGGACAGGGTTGGAAACACCATATATTTT
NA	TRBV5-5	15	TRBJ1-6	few	CASSFTETYNSPLHF	TGTGCCAGCAGCTTTACAGAAACCTATAATTCACCCCTCCACTTT